The next 23 T cell receptor beta chains were all read from a single sample in a study of cytomegalovirus exposure and HLA in healthy donors. Amplification used 60 Vbeta primers and 13 Jbeta primers. Assay: immunoSEQ multiplex PCR; the TCRdb copy retains only in-frame clones and omits some. Counted here are about 170,000 clones, approximately 84% occurring once; the ten biggest clones make up roughly 2.2%. Sequencing was done on a sample of PBMCs. The receptors were gathered from a man between 18 and 35 years old in good health and CMV-seropositive.

The chain carries TRBV19 and TRBJ2-7, with TRBD1 matching 8 bases. This CDR3 contains 14 residues. From germline, CDR1 is LNHDA and CDR2 SQIVND (reference sequence). Trimming cost V 5 bases and J 2 bases; bases outside gene matches: 5. In DNA form, the CDR3 reads TGTGCCAGTAGTCCCGGGACAGGCCCCTACGAGCAGTACTTC. Protein product: CASSPGTGPYEQYF.

The chain employs TRBV18 and TRBJ1-5; D call uncertain. Germline V CDR1 and CDR2: KGHSH, LQKENI. Trimming took off 8 bases at V and 3 bases at J, with 11 bases between the two ends. This CDR3 region has 13 residues. The CDR3 region has the DNA TGTGCCAGCAGGCAGGATAACAATCAGCCCCAGCATTTT. It is translated as CASRQDNNQPQHF. Supplemented by reference TRBV18 and TRBJ1-5, the full variable domain reads NAGVMQNPRHLVRRRGQEARLRCSPMKGHSHVYWYRQLPEEGLKFMVYLQKENIIDESGMPKERFSAEFPKEGPSILRIQQVVRGDSAAYFCASRQDNNQPQHFGDGTRLSIL.

The chain employs TRBV11-2 and TRBJ1-2; perhaps TRBD1 as D (5 bases). CDR3 length: 16 amino acids. Trimming cost V 0 bases and J 4 bases, with 15 bases left between them. CDR1 is SGHAT, CDR2 FQNNGV, per germline. CDR3 region: CASSLDPGRGSYGYTF. CDR3 bases: TGTGCCAGCAGCTTAGACCCTGGTAGGGGAAGCTATGGCTACACCTTC. The full variable domain, in which reference TRBV11-2 and TRBJ1-2 provide the parts outside the CDR3, is EAGVAQSPRYKIIEKRQSVAFWCNPISGHATLYWYQQILGQGPKLLIQFQNNGVVDDSQLPKDRFSAERLKGVDSTLKIQPAKLEDSAVYLCASSLDPGRGSYGYTFGSGTRLTVV.

The chain couples TRBV30 to TRBJ2-7, with 10 bases lining up with TRBD1. The J segment lost 3 bases and the V segment lost 0 bases, leaving 11 bases of the junction unmatched. The CDR3 has 17 amino acids. Germline values: CDR1 GTSNPN, CDR2 SVGIG (reference sequence). The CDR3: CAWSVRGQGTRVYEQYF. CDR3 coding DNA: TGTGCCTGGAGTGTACGGGGACAGGGGACACGGGTCTACGAGCAGTACTTC.

V usage is TRBV10-3 and J usage is TRBJ2-1, with 14 bases aligning to TRBD2. CDR3 length equals 14 residues. Germline V CDR1 and CDR2: ENHRY, SYGVKD. Germline trimming cut 7 bases from V and 9 bases from J; bases unmatched to any gene: 5. The CDR3 coding sequence is TGTGCCATCAAGACTAGCGGGGGGGAAGGTGAGCAGTTCTTC. It yields the protein CAIKTSGGEGEQFF.

This chain uses TRBV6-5 with TRBJ2-1; a possible D gene is TRBD2 (5 bases). The CDR3 has 12 amino acids. The ends were cut back, 5 bases at V and 3 bases at J, with 5 bases in the middle. Germline lookup yields CDR1 MNHEY and CDR2 SVGAGI. DNA for the CDR3: TGTGCCAGCAGTACTAGCTACAATGAGCAGTTCTTC. Translation gives CASSTSYNEQFF.

The rearrangement uses TRBV10-2 and TRBJ1-6, with a weak D call TRBD1 (5 bases). Trimming removed 3 bases at V and 5 bases at J, with 11 bases between. The CDR3 has 15 residues. Germline V gene lookup returns CDR1 WSHSY and CDR2 SAAADI. The CDR3 region has the DNA TGCGCCAGCAGTGATGGGGGGGGTGATAATTCACCCCTCCACTTT. Protein sequence: CASSDGGGDNSPLHF.

This clone has more than one count but fewer than ten. This sequence joins TRBV6-5 and TRBJ2-7; D uncertain. CDR3 length: 12 amino acids. Trimming cost V 11 bases and J 2 bases, with 13 bases left between them. CDR1 is MNHEY, CDR2 SVGAGI, per germline. CDR3 sequence: CAAHSGAYEQYF. CDR3 sequence (DNA): TGTGCCGCACACAGTGGCGCCTACGAGCAGTACTTC.

This clone was detected a few times. The CDR3 loop is CASSYDLTGIYGYTF. The CDR3 nucleotides are TGTGCCAGCAGCTACGATTTGACAGGGATCTATGGCTACACCTTC. The chain has TRBV11-2 and TRBJ1-2, with TRBD1 matching over 7 bases. CDR3 length: 15 residues. V trimming: 4 bases; J trimming: 4 bases; junction bases outside the gene matches: 9. CDR1 is SGHAT and CDR2 is FQNNGV in the germline V gene.

The CDR3 nucleotides read TGTGCCAGCAGCCGTGTCCTAGCGGGGGCCACCACAGATACGCAGTATTTT. This encodes CASSRVLAGATTDTQYF. V and J are TRBV4-2 and TRBJ2-3; TRBD2 matches at 10 bases. Germline trimming cut 4 bases from V and 2 bases from J; bases unmatched to any gene: 9. CDR1 and CDR2 (germline): LGHNA, YNFKEQ. This CDR3 spans 17 amino acids.

V is TRBV6-1 and J is TRBJ1-1; 8 bases align to TRBD1. Looked up from germline, CDR1 is MNHNS and CDR2 is SASEGT. CDR3 length equals 14 residues. Germline trimming cut 3 bases from V and 5 bases from J; bases unmatched to any gene: 5. The CDR3 loop is CASSEDREFTEAFF. Written as DNA, the CDR3 is TGTGCCAGCAGTGAGGACAGGGAGTTTACTGAAGCTTTCTTT.

This rearrangement joins TRBV6-6 to TRBJ2-7; maybe TRBD1 (6 bases). CDR3 length equals 13 residues. From germline, CDR1 is MNHNY and CDR2 SVGAGI (reference sequence). V was shortened by 7 bases and J by 5 bases, with 15 bases between the two germline ends. CDR3 nucleotides: TGTGCCAGCACCGCCACAGGGTTACACGAGCAGTACTTC. Amino acid sequence: CASTATGLHEQYF.

The chain is built from TRBV5-4 and TRBJ1-2; D is possibly TRBD1 (5 bases). V was shortened by 1 base and J by 8 bases, with 18 bases between the two germline ends. Looked up from germline, CDR1 is SGHNT and CDR2 is YYREEE (reference sequence). The CDR3 is made up of 15 amino acids. Here the CDR3 reads CASSLKVGTRRGYTF. The CDR3 region has the DNA TGTGCCAGCAGCTTGAAAGTCGGGACTCGTAGAGGCTACACCTTC.

Remarks on this clone: At one end, the junction sequence differs from germline, possibly due to a read error. The rearrangement uses TRBV5-1 and TRBJ2-2; TRBD2 might be the D (5 bases). CDR3 size: 14 residues. Germline CDR1 and CDR2: SGHRS and YFSETQ. The CDR3, as DNA: TGCGCCAGCAGCTATAGATTCGATAACGGGGAGCTGCTTTTT. It codes for CASSYRFDNGELLF.

This clone was detected a few times. At the DNA level, this CDR3 is encoded by other sequences in the same sample as well. This sequence joins TRBV5-1 and TRBJ2-1; D possibly corresponds to TRBD2 (6 bases). The V gene's germline CDR1 is SGHRS and CDR2 YFSETQ. With 0 bases removed from V and 1 base from J, the gap between germline ends came to 8 bases. CDR3 size: 15 residues. The CDR3 region is CASSLGGESYNEQFF. As DNA, the CDR3 is TGCGCCAGCAGCTTGGGGGGGGAATCCTACAATGAGCAGTTCTTC.

The V and J genes are TRBV4-2 and TRBJ1-1, with D perhaps TRBD1 (5 bases). Trimming cost V 0 bases and J 5 bases, with 16 bases left between them. CDR1 and CDR2 from the germline V gene are LGHNA and YNFKEQ. The CDR3 spans 16 residues. The CDR3: CASSQDLIRDWTEAFF. The DNA for the CDR3 is TGTGCCAGCAGCCAAGATCTTATCAGGGATTGGACTGAAGCTTTCTTT.

The rearrangement uses TRBV23-1 and TRBJ1-6; a weak D match, TRBD1 (5 bases). TRBV23-1 is an ORF for which the function is uncertain. The CDR3 is made up of 14 amino acids. Trimming took 5 bases from V and 7 from J, leaving 12 bases between them. The CDR3 DNA reads as TGCGCCAGCAGTGGGGGGGGACGAAATTCACCCCTCCACTTT. Translated, it gives CASSGGGRNSPLHF.

The chain links TRBV28 to TRBJ2-1, with TRBD2 identical over 12 bases. This CDR3 has 16 amino acids. Trimming at V came to 6 bases and at J to 4 bases, leaving 7 bases not matched to a gene. Germline CDR1 reads MDHEN; CDR2 reads SYDVKM. The CDR3 region has the DNA TGTGCCAGCAGCACCTCGACTAGCGGGGGTTACAATGAGCAGTTCTTC. It specifies CASSTSTSGGYNEQFF.

The J gene is TRBJ2-7, the V gene TRBV18; D might be TRBD2 (6 bases). CDR1 and CDR2 (germline): KGHSH, LQKENI. The CDR3 totals 14 residues. Trimming removed 6 bases from V and 5 bases from J, with 17 bases in between. The CDR3 coding sequence is TGTGCCAGCTCGATAATCGGCGGGGTCAACGAGCAGTACTTC. It specifies CASSIIGGVNEQYF.

The chain uses TRBV5-1 and TRBJ2-2, with 7 positions matching TRBD2. Germline V gene sequence: CDR1 SGHRS, CDR2 YFSETQ. The V gene end was trimmed by 5 bases and the J gene end by 6 bases; junction bases not matched to a gene: 13. The CDR3 covers 16 residues. This CDR3 reads CASRPSSGVLAGELFF. The CDR3 nucleotides are TGCGCCAGCAGACCCTCTAGCGGTGTACTCGCCGGGGAGCTGTTTTTT.

The sample holds a few counts of this clone. A junction end diverges from the germline sequence, so it may reflect a read error. V usage is TRBV30 and J usage is TRBJ2-6; the match to TRBD1 covers 12 bases. The germline gives CDR1 GTSNPN, CDR2 SVGIG (reference sequence). CDR3 length: 19 residues. CDR3 in DNA: TGTGCCTGGGCCCTCCCGGGACAGGGGGCGCGTAAAGGGGCCAACGGCCTGACTTTC. Protein: CAWALPGQGARKGANGLTF.

This rearrangement joins TRBV9 to TRBJ1-2, with D maybe TRBD1 (5 bases). V was trimmed by 4 bases and J by 0 bases, leaving 25 bases between them. Germline CDR1 is SGDLS and CDR2 is YYNGEE. The CDR3 runs to 19 residues. The CDR3 DNA follows: TGTGCCAGCAGCCCGCGGTCCGTTCCAGGGAAGGGCGCTAACTATGGCTACACCTTC. Translating it yields CASSPRSVPGKGANYGYTF.

The gene calls are TRBV5-1 and TRBJ1-1; 9 bases fit TRBD1. The length of the CDR3 is 15 residues. CDR1 and CDR2 from the germline V gene are SGHRS and YFSETQ. Trimming removed 4 bases from V and 2 bases from J; junction bases left unmatched: 6. The CDR3 loop reads CASSRQGQGNTEAFF. DNA of the CDR3: TGCGCCAGCAGCCGGCAGGGACAGGGTAACACTGAAGCTTTCTTT.